The 22 T cell receptor beta chains presented below share a single source sample, sequenced in a study of blood T cell repertoires in COVID-19. The table came from immunoSEQ multiplex PCR; TCRdb's copy has only in-frame clones and leaves some out. The sample shows approximately 280,000 clones, 65% to 85% of them seen only once. The source material was peripheral blood. Source of these receptors: a human donor with COVID-19, enrolled during active disease. The donor label of this sample is uncertain.

In this sample, this clone turned up once. This chain connects TRBV28 to TRBJ1-2; 7 bases are a match to TRBD1. V gave up 4 bases and J gave up 5 bases; unmatched junction bases: 7. The CDR3 covers 14 residues. Germline V gene lookup returns CDR1 MDHEN and CDR2 SYDVKM. The CDR3 sequence: CASSSTPGGYGYTF. Written as DNA, the CDR3 is TGTGCCAGCAGTTCAACACCAGGGGGTTATGGCTACACCTTC.

CDR3 bases: TGTGCCAGCAGTCCTCGGACAGGGCGGGGAACTGAAGCTTTCTTT. It specifies CASSPRTGRGTEAFF. The rearrangement uses TRBV25-1 and TRBJ1-1, with 8 bases that match TRBD1. This CDR3 contains 15 residues. The junction had 10 bases not matched to a gene; V was cut back by 5 bases and J by 5 bases. CDR1 is MGHDK, CDR2 SYGVNS, per germline.

The V and J genes are TRBV5-1 and TRBJ2-1; TRBD2 matches 10 bases. V gave up 5 bases and J gave up 2 bases; unmatched junction bases: 4. The germline CDR1 and CDR2 sequences are SGHRS and YFSETQ. CDR3 size: 15 residues. CDR3 nucleotides: TGCGCCAGCAGGAGGACTAGCGGAACCTACAATGAGCAGTTCTTC. It codes for CASRRTSGTYNEQFF.

This clone is a singleton in its sample. Other DNA sequences of this sample code for an identical CDR3. The chain recombines TRBV5-1 with TRBJ2-2; 7 bases are shared with TRBD1. Germline loops: CDR1 SGHRS, CDR2 YFSETQ. The CDR3 is 15 residues long. With V trimmed by 1 base and J by 0 bases, 0 bases remained unmatched. CDR3 region: CASSLTGANTGELFF. The DNA for the CDR3 is TGCGCCAGCAGCTTGACAGGGGCGAACACCGGGGAGCTGTTTTTT.

The rearrangement links TRBV2 to TRBJ1-5; 8 nucleotides agree with TRBD1. The CDR3 contains 14 residues. Germline lookup yields CDR1 SNHLY and CDR2 FYNNEI. V lost 7 bases, J lost 5 bases, and 7 bases stayed unmatched. CDR3 bases: TGTGCCAGCATTCCGGACAGGGAAGATCAGCCCCAGCATTTT. This encodes CASIPDREDQPQHF.

This chain links TRBV19 with TRBJ1-5; 8 bases align to TRBD1. This CDR3 is 15 amino acids long. V shed 0 bases, J shed 6 bases, and the junction held 4 bases outside the gene matches. In germline, CDR1 is LNHDA, CDR2 SQIVND (reference sequence). The CDR3 DNA follows: TGTGCCAGTAGTATAGAGGACAGGGCAGGTCAGCCCCAGCATTTT. It translates to CASSIEDRAGQPQHF. The whole variable domain, remainder taken from reference TRBV19 and TRBJ1-5, is DGGITQSPKYLFRKEGQNVTLSCEQNLNHDAMYWYRQDPGQGLRLIYYSQIVNDFQKGDIAEGYSVSREKKESFPLTVTSAQKNPTAFYLCASSIEDRAGQPQHFGDGTRLSIL.

The rearrangement uses TRBV6-1 and TRBJ1-1; 10 positions agree with TRBD1. Losses at the gene ends were 4 bases for V and 5 bases for J; bases not matched to a gene: 13. The CDR3 consists of 17 residues. Germline values: CDR1 MNHNS, CDR2 SASEGT. CDR3 residues: CASSAFRQGAVGTEAFF. The CDR3 DNA reads as TGTGCCAGCAGTGCCTTTAGACAGGGGGCGGTAGGGACTGAAGCTTTCTTT.

This chain joins TRBV27 and TRBJ2-1; no clear D. CDR3 length: 15 amino acids. Germline-derived CDR1 and CDR2 are MNHEY and SMNVEV (reference sequence). Between the trimmed V and J ends, which lost 3 bases and 8 bases, there was a span of 17 bases. In DNA, the CDR3 is TGTGCCAGCAGTTTTTTCTCCCCAGATCGCCATGAGCAGTTCTTC. The encoded protein is CASSFFSPDRHEQFF.

The chain is built from TRBV6-6 and TRBJ1-5; the D is unclear. V was clipped by 4 bases and J by 6 bases, with 7 bases between them. CDR1 and CDR2 from the germline V gene are MNHNY and SVGAGI (reference sequence). This CDR3 region has 12 residues. The CDR3 nucleotides are TGTGCCAGCAGTTGGGAGGGTCAGCCCCAGCATTTT. It encodes CASSWEGQPQHF.

The rearrangement uses TRBV11-3 and TRBJ2-4; 9 bases agree with TRBD2. V trimming: 1 base; J trimming: 8 bases; junction bases outside the gene matches: 9. This CDR3 is built from 16 residues. The germline V gene has CDR1 SGHNT and CDR2 YENEEA. The CDR3 sequence is CASSLGSSGSGYIQYF. The CDR3 nucleotides read TGTGCCAGCAGCTTAGGGAGTAGCGGGAGCGGGTACATTCAGTACTTC.

This chain links TRBV30 with TRBJ1-1; D ambiguous. With 3 bases removed from V and 11 bases from J, the gap between germline ends came to 16 bases. The CDR3 covers 12 residues. Germline V gives CDR1 GTSNPN, CDR2 SVGIG (reference sequence). The CDR3 bases are TGTGCCTGGAGCTATTCTGTACCCGTCGCTTTCTTT. It specifies CAWSYSVPVAFF.

This chain joins TRBV11-3 and TRBJ2-5, with 7 bases fitting TRBD2. The trim removed 3 bases at V and 5 bases at J, leaving 3 bases unmatched. The CDR3 loop spans 13 amino acids. Germline-derived CDR1 and CDR2 are SGHNT and YENEEA. CDR3 coding DNA: TGTGCCAGCAGCTTTTCGGGGGGTGAGACCCAGTACTTC. The encoded protein is CASSFSGGETQYF. Filled out from reference TRBV11-3 and TRBJ2-5, the complete variable domain reads EAGVVQSPRYKIIEKKQPVAFWCNPISGHNTLYWYLQNLGQGPELLIRYENEEAVDDSQLPKDRFSAERLKGVDSTLKIQPAELGDSAVYLCASSFSGGETQYFGPGTRLLVL.

The chain joins TRBV7-8 to TRBJ2-7; 10 bases are a match to TRBD2. This CDR3 is 16 amino acids long. Germline V gene data show CDR1 as SGHVS and CDR2 as FQNEAQ. Trimming at V came to 4 bases and at J to 0 bases, leaving 6 bases not matched to a gene. The CDR3 coding sequence is TGTGCCAGCAGCTCAAGAGCGGGAGGGCACTCCTACGAGCAGTACTTC. This gives the protein CASSSRAGGHSYEQYF.

The rearrangement links TRBV27 to TRBJ2-5; TRBD1 might be the D (6 bases). This CDR3 has 14 amino acids. CDR1 MNHEY and CDR2 SMNVEV come from the germline V gene (reference sequence). Between the trimmed V and J ends, which lost 0 bases and 2 bases, there was a span of 7 bases. CDR3 sequence (DNA): TGTGCCAGCAGTTTATCCGGACAGCAAGAGACCCAGTACTTC. It specifies CASSLSGQQETQYF.

The chain carries TRBV2 and TRBJ2-7; 9 nucleotides align to TRBD2. Germline CDR1 SNHLY, CDR2 FYNNEI. V dropped 0 bases and J dropped 7; count of bases not matched to a gene: 10. The CDR3 spans 16 residues. The CDR3 sequence is CASSEAALAGSLEQYF. The CDR3 bases are TGTGCCAGCAGTGAAGCTGCACTAGCGGGCTCCTTGGAGCAGTACTTC.

V gene TRBV24-1 combines with J gene TRBJ2-2; tentative D call: TRBD1 (5 bases). This CDR3 spans 15 amino acids. Germline V lookup: CDR1 KGHDR, CDR2 SFDVKD. V shed 2 bases and J shed 5 bases, with 11 bases lying between them. CDR3 DNA: TGTGCCACCAGTGATTCAGGGATTAATACCGGGGAGCTGTTTTTT. The encoded protein is CATSDSGINTGELFF.

The chain has TRBV28 and TRBJ1-1; no definite D call. Germline-derived CDR1 and CDR2 are MDHEN and SYDVKM. The V end was cut by 2 bases, the J end by 1 base, with 8 bases between. This CDR3 region has 14 residues. CDR3 bases: TGTGCCAGCAGTTTAGTTAGGAGGAACACTGAAGCTTTCTTT. This sequence encodes CASSLVRRNTEAFF.

This clone was observed a handful of times. The chain is built from TRBV2 and TRBJ1-1, with D possibly matching TRBD1 (6 bases). V lost 4 bases and J lost 3, with 9 bases in between. The CDR3 contains 13 residues. CDR1 and CDR2 (germline): SNHLY, FYNNEI. In nucleotides, the CDR3 is TGTGCCAGCAGTGTACAGGGTGACACTGAAGCTTTCTTT. Its protein is CASSVQGDTEAFF.

The CDR3 bases are TGTGCCAGCACCCGACAGGGGGCGGGTACTGAAGCTTTCTTT. Translated: CASTRQGAGTEAFF. The chain joins TRBV6-5 to TRBJ1-1; 10 positions agree with TRBD1. V lost 7 bases, J lost 5 bases, and 7 bases stayed unmatched. Germline-derived CDR1 and CDR2 are MNHEY and SVGAGI. The CDR3 runs to 14 residues.

The V call is TRBV6-1, the J call TRBJ2-5, with 8 bases matching TRBD2. The CDR3 extends over 16 amino acids. V lost 1 base, J lost 4 bases, and 8 bases stayed unmatched. From germline, CDR1 is MNHNS and CDR2 SASEGT. The CDR3 reads CASSEVSGRGRETQYF. CDR3 nucleotide sequence: TGTGCCAGCAGTGAAGTGAGCGGGAGAGGGCGAGAGACCCAGTACTTC.

CDR3 in amino acids: CASSAGPGTDTQYF. The DNA of the CDR3 is TGCGCCAGCAGCGCCGGGCCAGGGACAGATACGCAGTATTTT. This sequence joins TRBV5-1 and TRBJ2-3, with D maybe TRBD1 (5 bases). Germline V gene sequence: CDR1 SGHRS, CDR2 YFSETQ. Trimming shortened V by 4 bases and J by 3 bases, and 12 bases separated the two germline ends. The CDR3 is 14 residues long.

The chain combines TRBV4-1 with TRBJ1-4; 7 bases agree with TRBD1. This CDR3 comprises 14 residues. Trimming at V came to 1 base and at J to 7 bases, leaving 3 bases not matched to a gene. The germline V gene encodes CDR1 MGHRA and CDR2 YSYEKL. The CDR3 region is CASSQAGQSEKLFF. DNA of the CDR3: TGCGCCAGCAGCCAAGCGGGACAGTCTGAAAAACTGTTTTTT.